The TCR beta chain under discussion was sequenced for a study of blood T cell repertoires in COVID-19. Study-level information: Acute-phase and convalescent COVID-19 samples originated in the United States, Italy and Spain. The cDNA or gDNA used as material had been derived from T cells, B-cell-depleted T cells, or PBMCs.

Per the authors' pipeline: Nucleated cell counts were estimated from reference gene primer amplification. Sequencing was performed with immunoSEQ multiplex PCR; in TCRdb, only in-frame clones are kept and a portion is missing. V and J calls and clone size are those listed in that table; D and trimming were worked out from the DNA. The data hold approximately 350,000 clones, with roughly 90% observed a single time. CDR1 and CDR2 (germline): SGDLS, YYNGEE. The V and J ends lost 3 bases and 0 bases respectively, with 15 bases between them. CDR3 length: 16 amino acids. A Seattle source enrolled patients during active infection and followed them longitudinally.

The sample comprised peripheral blood. This chain connects TRBV9 to TRBJ1-2, with D unclear. This clonotype was sampled from a woman under 40 with COVID-19, enrolled during active disease. The CDR3: CASSEGGGQTNYGYTF. CDR3 DNA sequence: TGTGCCAGCAGCGAGGGAGGCGGGCAAACTAACTATGGCTACACCTTC.